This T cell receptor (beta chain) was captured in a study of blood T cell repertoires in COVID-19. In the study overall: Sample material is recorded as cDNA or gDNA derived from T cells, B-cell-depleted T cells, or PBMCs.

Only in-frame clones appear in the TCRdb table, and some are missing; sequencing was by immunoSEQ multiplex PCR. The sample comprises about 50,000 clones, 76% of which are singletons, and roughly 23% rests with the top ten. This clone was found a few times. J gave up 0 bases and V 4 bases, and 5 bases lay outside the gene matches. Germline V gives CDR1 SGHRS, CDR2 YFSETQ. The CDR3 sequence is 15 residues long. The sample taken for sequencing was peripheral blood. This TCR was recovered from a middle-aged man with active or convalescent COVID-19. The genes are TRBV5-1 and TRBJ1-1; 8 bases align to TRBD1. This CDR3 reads CASSPRTGLNTEAFF. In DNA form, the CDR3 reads TGCGCCAGCAGCCCACGGACAGGGCTGAACACTGAAGCTTTCTTT.